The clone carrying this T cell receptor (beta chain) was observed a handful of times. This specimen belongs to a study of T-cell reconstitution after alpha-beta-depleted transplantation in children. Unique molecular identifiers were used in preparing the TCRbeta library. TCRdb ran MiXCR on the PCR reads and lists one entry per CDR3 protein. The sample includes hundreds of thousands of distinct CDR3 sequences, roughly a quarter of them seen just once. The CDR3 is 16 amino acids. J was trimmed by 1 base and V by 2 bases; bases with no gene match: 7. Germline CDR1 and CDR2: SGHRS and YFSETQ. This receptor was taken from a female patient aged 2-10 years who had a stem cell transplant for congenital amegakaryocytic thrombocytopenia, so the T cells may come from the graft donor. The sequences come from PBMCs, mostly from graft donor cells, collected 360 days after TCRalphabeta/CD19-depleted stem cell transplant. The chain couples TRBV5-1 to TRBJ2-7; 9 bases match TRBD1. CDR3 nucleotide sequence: TGCGCCAGCAGCTTCTTACCGGGACAGGGATCCTACGAGCAGTACTTC. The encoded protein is CASSFLPGQGSYEQYF.